The 6 T cell receptor beta chains listed next were all sequenced from one sample in a study of post-analysis software for immune sequencing data. The antigens of these receptors remain unknown. Points from the study as a whole: Higher frequency in patients than in controls was seen for several TRBV segments, with TRBV5-6, TRBV5-1 and TRBV20-1 among them.

Unique molecular identifiers were present in the TCR beta cDNA libraries. TCRdb re-called the PCR reads through MiXCR, storing one row per CDR3 protein. The sample lists about 540,000 distinct CDR3 sequences, 30% to 40% occurring once. The sequencing input was blood. These receptors all stem from a girl younger than 18 with multiple sclerosis.

A few counts support this clonotype. The chain recombines TRBV27 with TRBJ2-3; 7 bases fit TRBD2. The germline V gene has CDR1 MNHEY and CDR2 SMNVEV (reference sequence). The CDR3 extends over 17 amino acids. Trimming at V came to 6 bases and at J to 0 bases, leaving 12 bases not matched to a gene. The chain's CDR3 is CASSFVLFGGSTDTQYF. CDR3 nucleotides: TGTGCCAGCAGCTTCGTTCTATTCGGGGGGAGCACAGATACGCAGTATTTT.

V usage is TRBV7-2 and J usage is TRBJ2-1, with 8 positions matching TRBD2. The CDR3 spans 16 residues. The ends lost 1 base at V and 10 bases at J; junction bases unmatched: 12. CDR1 and CDR2 (germline): SGHTA, FQGNSA. In nucleotides, the CDR3 is TGTGCCAGCAGCTTAGGTCCAGCGGGGGCCCCTCCGGAGCAGTTCTTC. Translating gives CASSLGPAGAPPEQFF.

This clonotype has a handful of counts. The chain couples TRBV3-1 to TRBJ2-5; tentative D call: TRBD2 (6 bases). V was clipped by 1 base and J by 4 bases, with 10 bases between them. The CDR3 is made up of 14 amino acids. Germline V gene lookup returns CDR1 LGHDT and CDR2 YNNKEL (reference sequence). The CDR3 loop reads CASSQVEGRETQYF. CDR3 DNA sequence: TGTGCCAGCAGCCAAGTGGAGGGCCGAGAGACCCAGTACTTC.

The chain uses TRBV5-1 and TRBJ1-2; D remains ambiguous. Germline V lookup: CDR1 SGHRS, CDR2 YFSETQ. The CDR3 spans 16 residues. Trimming removed 0 bases from V and 5 bases from J, with 17 bases in between. The CDR3 DNA reads as TGCGCCAGCAGCTTGGAGACGGGGAGGAATGGGTATGGCTACACCTTC. It yields the protein CASSLETGRNGYGYTF.

This chain joins TRBV7-9 and TRBJ2-1; D not resolved. CDR1 SEHNR and CDR2 FQNEAQ come from the germline V gene (reference sequence). The CDR3 covers 12 residues. V shed 4 bases and J shed 9 bases, with 10 bases lying between them. CDR3 region: CASSSLPGEQFF. Written as DNA, the CDR3 is TGTGCCAGCAGCTCCCTTCCTGGTGAGCAGTTCTTC.

V usage is TRBV6-1 and J usage is TRBJ2-3; perhaps TRBD1 as D (6 bases). The CDR3 runs 13 residues. Germline V gene sequence: CDR1 MNHNS, CDR2 SASEGT. Trimming shortened V by 5 bases and J by 6 bases, and 12 bases separated the two germline ends. CDR3 bases: TGTGCCAGCAGTCGGGACACCAGGGATACGCAGTATTTT. Translating gives CASSRDTRDTQYF.